The 27 T cell receptor beta chains below come from one sample, sequenced in a study of CDR3 diversity in severe acne. One entry per CDR3 protein results from TCRdb running MiXCR on the PCR reads. The table includes tens of thousands of distinct CDR3 sequences, under 65% detected once. What was sequenced was blood. The receptors shown here come from a male donor in good health, without acne.

About this clonotype itself: This may arise from a read error, as a much more abundant clone is one base away. The V and J genes are TRBV25-1 and TRBJ1-2; D may be TRBD1 (5 bases). Germline values: CDR1 MGHDK, CDR2 SYGVNS. CDR3 length: 14 residues. Trimming removed 0 bases from V and 8 bases from J, with 13 bases in between. The CDR3 sequence: CASSEYVRDGGYTF. In DNA form, the CDR3 reads TGTGCCAGCAGTGAATATGTTAGGGACGGAGGCTACACCTTC.

This clonotype was seen many times. This rearrangement joins TRBV27 to TRBJ1-6, with 8 bases identical to TRBD1. The V gene's germline CDR1 is MNHEY and CDR2 SMNVEV (reference sequence). The CDR3 is made up of 15 amino acids. V lost 6 bases and J lost 9; bases outside the gene matches: 10. The CDR3 sequence: CASSQLQGGSSPLHF. The CDR3 region has the DNA TGTGCCAGCAGCCAGCTACAGGGGGGATCTTCACCCCTCCACTTT.

This clonotype was observed at least ten times. The chain joins TRBV24-1 to TRBJ2-1; 8 nucleotides agree with TRBD1. This CDR3 comprises 16 residues. V lost 1 base and J lost 2; bases outside the gene matches: 3. CDR1 and CDR2 (germline): KGHDR, SFDVKD. CDR3 region: CATSDFRGPTYNEQFF. DNA for the CDR3: TGTGCCACCAGTGATTTCAGGGGGCCAACCTACAATGAGCAGTTCTTC.

CDR3: CASSFKAGDGREQYF. CDR3 coding DNA: TGTGCCAGCAGTTTTAAAGCGGGAGACGGGAGGGAGCAGTACTTC. The chain recombines TRBV12-3 or TRBV12-4 with TRBJ2-7, with TRBD2 identical over 8 bases. The CDR3 runs to 15 residues. Losses at the gene ends were 3 bases for V and 7 bases for J; bases not matched to a gene: 11.

Many counts were recorded for this clonotype. V gene TRBV6-1 combines with J gene TRBJ1-1; D possibly corresponds to TRBD1 (6 bases). With 7 bases removed from V and 1 base from J, the gap between germline ends came to 13 bases. The length of the CDR3 is 14 residues. In germline, CDR1 is MNHNS, CDR2 SASEGT. CDR3 sequence (DNA): TGTGCCAGCACGCTCACAGGGCCGAACACTGAAGCTTTCTTT. Amino acid sequence: CASTLTGPNTEAFF.

This chain connects TRBV6-5 to TRBJ2-6, with a possible D match to TRBD1 (5 bases). CDR1 and CDR2 (germline): MNHEY, SVGAGI. The CDR3 is 15 amino acids. V dropped 2 bases and J dropped 11 bases, with 16 bases sitting between them. The DNA for the CDR3 is TGTGCCAGCAGTTACCAGGGTTTTGGGTCCTACGTCCTGACTTTC. It specifies CASSYQGFGSYVLTF.

The genes are TRBV6-4 and TRBJ2-3, with 10 bases that match TRBD2. In germline, CDR1 is MRHNA, CDR2 SNTAGT. Unmatched junction bases numbered 4, after V lost 4 bases and J lost 0 bases. The CDR3 runs 16 residues. This CDR3 reads CASSGGTSASTDTQYF. The CDR3 bases are TGTGCCAGCAGTGGCGGGACTAGCGCCAGCACAGATACGCAGTATTTT.

This clonotype was observed once. The chain joins TRBV24-1 to TRBJ2-1; TRBD1 matches 8 bases. From germline, CDR1 is KGHDR and CDR2 SFDVKD. This CDR3 is built from 14 residues. The V gene end was trimmed by 4 bases and the J gene end by 6 bases; junction bases not matched to a gene: 4. Written as DNA, the CDR3 is TGTGCCACCAGTGACGGACAGGGAAGCAATGAGCAGTTCTTC. Encoded protein: CATSDGQGSNEQFF.

This clonotype occurred many times. V usage is TRBV9 and J usage is TRBJ1-2, with a tentative D call TRBD1 (5 bases). There are 14 residues in the CDR3. Germline V CDR1 and CDR2: SGDLS, YYNGEE. Trimming cost V 3 bases and J 4 bases, with 13 bases left between them. The CDR3 spells CASSATRASYGYTF. CDR3 sequence (DNA): TGTGCCAGCAGCGCGACCAGGGCGAGCTATGGCTACACCTTC. The full variable domain, in which reference TRBV9 and TRBJ1-2 provide the parts outside the CDR3, is DSGVTQTPKHLITATGQRVTLRCSPRSGDLSVYWYQQSLDQGLQFLIQYYNGEERAKGNILERFSAQQFPDLHSELNLSSLELGDSALYFCASSATRASYGYTFGSGTRLTVV.

The chain employs TRBV20-1 and TRBJ2-5, with 7 bases lining up with TRBD2. Germline V gene lookup returns CDR1 DFQATT and CDR2 SNEGSKA (reference sequence). This CDR3 is built from 13 residues. V lost 5 bases to trimming and J lost 5 bases; unmatched junction nucleotides: 8. The chain's CDR3 is CSAVGGSLETQYF. The CDR3 nucleotides are TGCAGTGCTGTCGGGGGGAGTCTGGAGACCCAGTACTTC.

The chain joins TRBV7-9 to TRBJ1-1; D is unresolved. There are 12 residues in the CDR3. The germline CDR1 and CDR2 sequences are SEHNR and FQNEAQ (reference sequence). V dropped 1 base and J dropped 10 bases, with 10 bases sitting between them. CDR3 bases: TGTGCCAGCAGCTTAGATACCAGCGGAGCTTTCTTT. Translated: CASSLDTSGAFF.

This clonotype turned up a few times. The chain employs TRBV29-1 and TRBJ2-7; D perhaps matches TRBD1 (5 bases). Trimming cost V 1 base and J 1 base, with 5 bases left between them. The CDR3 is made up of 12 amino acids. The germline V gene has CDR1 SQVTM and CDR2 ANQGSEA. CDR3 loop: CSVEGQSYEQYF. In DNA, the CDR3 is TGCAGCGTTGAAGGACAGTCCTACGAGCAGTACTTC.

Regarding this clonotype: This clone may be a read error of a much larger clone one base away. The gene calls are TRBV19 and TRBJ2-7, with D unclear. CDR1 is LNHDA, CDR2 SQIVND, per germline (reference sequence). Trimming took off 0 bases at V and 2 bases at J, with 5 bases between the two ends. CDR3 length: 13 residues. As DNA, the CDR3 is TGTGCCAGTAGTATAGATGCGGCCTACGAGCAGTACTTC. Residues: CASSIDAAYEQYF. Based on the CDR3 plus reference TRBV19 and TRBJ2-7, the full variable domain is DGGITQSPKYLFRKEGQNVTLSCEQNLNHDAMYWYRQDPGQGLRLIYYSQIVNDFQKGDIAEGYSVSREKKESFPLTVTSAQKNPTAFYLCASSIDAAYEQYFGPGTRLTVT.

This clonotype showed up just a few times. The chain carries TRBV7-6 and TRBJ2-7; 8 nucleotides agree with TRBD2. With 2 bases clipped from V and 4 bases from J, the junction kept 7 bases outside the gene matches. From germline, CDR1 is SGHVS and CDR2 FNYEAQ. CDR3 size: 15 residues. The CDR3 protein is CASSLSAGEGYEQYF. The CDR3 DNA reads TGTGCCAGCAGCTTATCAGCGGGAGAGGGGTACGAGCAGTACTTC.

The table lists this clonotype with many counts. This chain joins TRBV7-2 and TRBJ1-1; 8 bases line up with TRBD1. After removal of 3 bases from V and 3 bases from J, the junction contained 9 bases not matched to a gene. The CDR3 spans 16 residues. Germline V gene sequence: CDR1 SGHTA, CDR2 FQGNSA. The CDR3 DNA sequence: TGTGCCAGCAGCTTGCAGGGGGCGCGGTACGACACTGAAGCTTTCTTT. Residues: CASSLQGARYDTEAFF.

The V gene is TRBV7-9, the J gene TRBJ2-7; D unresolved. V lost 5 bases and J 5 bases, leaving 19 bases between the germline ends. The V gene's germline CDR1 is SEHNR and CDR2 FQNEAQ (reference sequence). This CDR3 contains 15 residues. CDR3 bases: TGTGCCAGCAGCCCAGGTAGGCTCATAGACAACGAGCAGTACTTC. Its protein product is CASSPGRLIDNEQYF. Together with reference TRBV7-9 and TRBJ2-7, the CDR3 gives the full variable domain: DTGVSQNPRHKITKRGQNVTFRCDPISEHNRLYWYRQTLGQGPEFLTYFQNEAQLEKSRLLSDRFSAERPKGSFSTLEIQRTEQGDSAMYLCASSPGRLIDNEQYFGPGTRLTVT.

This clonotype has only one observation. This rearrangement joins TRBV7-6 to TRBJ2-7; 14 bases are a match to TRBD2. CDR3 length: 16 residues. The V gene's germline CDR1 is SGHVS and CDR2 FNYEAQ. The V segment lost 2 bases and the J segment 9 bases; nucleotides outside the gene matches: 9. The CDR3 loop is CASSLQTPGLAGAQYF. CDR3 DNA: TGTGCCAGCAGCTTACAAACTCCGGGACTAGCGGGGGCGCAGTACTTC.

This CDR3 reads CATSDSGQGANVLTF. CDR3 in DNA: TGTGCCACCAGTGATTCGGGACAGGGGGCCAACGTCCTGACTTTC. V gene TRBV24-1 combines with J gene TRBJ2-6; 7 nucleotides agree with TRBD1. J was trimmed by 4 bases and V by 2 bases; bases with no gene match: 1. The CDR3 extends over 15 amino acids. Germline assignment: CDR1 KGHDR and CDR2 SFDVKD.

The chain links TRBV20-1 to TRBJ2-7, with 8 bases fitting TRBD1. Germline V gene sequence: CDR1 DFQATT, CDR2 SNEGSKA (reference sequence). With 1 base clipped from V and 3 bases from J, the junction kept 17 bases outside the gene matches. CDR3 length equals 18 residues. The CDR3 sequence is CSARGPPRTGTGYYEQYF. The CDR3 DNA reads as TGCAGTGCTAGAGGACCCCCGAGGACAGGGACGGGTTACTACGAGCAGTACTTC.

This clonotype was observed many times. The chain couples TRBV29-1 to TRBJ2-1, with D perhaps matching TRBD1 (6 bases). This CDR3 has 13 amino acids. Per the germline V gene, CDR1 is SQVTM and CDR2 is ANQGSEA. The V end was cut by 4 bases, the J end by 6 bases, with 13 bases between. The CDR3 region has the DNA TGCAGCGTTGGGGCAGGGGCGATCAATGAGCAGTTCTTC. It translates to CSVGAGAINEQFF.

V usage is TRBV6-4 and J usage is TRBJ1-1; D is unclear. Germline CDR1 reads MRHNA; CDR2 reads SNTAGT. Trimming cost V 1 base and J 1 base, with 10 bases left between them. The CDR3 is 15 residues long. This chain's CDR3 is CASSDFSRGNTEAFF. The CDR3, as DNA: TGTGCCAGCAGTGACTTTAGTCGGGGGAACACTGAAGCTTTCTTT.

This clonotype was counted a single time. The V and J genes are TRBV28 and TRBJ1-2; 8 nucleotides agree with TRBD1. CDR1 and CDR2 from the germline V gene are MDHEN and SYDVKM. The CDR3 is 14 amino acids. V lost 4 bases and J lost 8; bases outside the gene matches: 9. CDR3 sequence reads: CASSSGQEVFGYTF. DNA for the CDR3: TGTGCCAGCAGTTCGGGACAGGAGGTATTCGGCTACACCTTC.

Concerning this clonotype: Since a much larger clone is just one base distant, this may be a read error. V usage is TRBV29-1 and J usage is TRBJ1-1; D gene ambiguous. CDR3 size: 13 residues. Germline values: CDR1 SQVTM, CDR2 ANQGSEA. CDR3 nucleotides: TGCGGCGTTCGTGCAGATCTGAACACTGAAGCTTTCTTT. It encodes CGVRADLNTEAFF.

This clonotype is termed medium-sized (0.01 to 0.1%). The chain carries TRBV7-9 and TRBJ2-7, with 9 bases fitting TRBD1. The CDR3 totals 16 residues. With V trimmed by 5 bases and J by 4 bases, 12 bases remained unmatched. Looked up from germline, CDR1 is SEHNR and CDR2 is FQNEAQ (reference sequence). CDR3 coding DNA: TGTGCCAGCAGCCTCTGGAGGGGACAGGGTTCGTACGAGCAGTACTTC. Translated, it gives CASSLWRGQGSYEQYF.

This clonotype is labeled as medium-sized. The chain carries TRBV20-1 and TRBJ1-3; possible D gene TRBD1, 6 bases. Germline lookup yields CDR1 DFQATT and CDR2 SNEGSKA (reference sequence). This CDR3 is built from 16 residues. Deletions cut 3 bases from V and 2 bases from J, with 17 bases between. CDR3 sequence reads: CSASRGAGYPGNTIYF. DNA of the CDR3: TGCAGTGCTAGTCGGGGGGCAGGATATCCTGGAAACACCATATATTTT.

The chain recombines TRBV29-1 with TRBJ1-1, with D unclear. Germline V CDR1 and CDR2: SQVTM, ANQGSEA. CDR3 length: 13 residues. The V end lost 0 bases, the J end lost 9 bases, and 14 bases lay between the germline ends. The CDR3: CSVEDVVGQQAFF. In nucleotides, the CDR3 is TGCAGCGTTGAAGACGTCGTCGGCCAGCAAGCTTTCTTT.

V and J are TRBV19 and TRBJ2-6; 10 bases line up with TRBD2. In germline, CDR1 is LNHDA, CDR2 SQIVND (reference sequence). This CDR3 is built from 17 residues. With V trimmed by 4 bases and J by 0 bases, 3 bases remained unmatched. The CDR3 DNA reads as TGTGCCAGTAGTAGGACTAGCGGATACTCTGGGGCCAACGTCCTGACTTTC. As protein: CASSRTSGYSGANVLTF.